These T cell receptor beta chains were read from a single sample in a study of vaccination and CD4 T cells after COVID-19. These receptors lack a known antigen. TCRdb re-called the PCR reads through MiXCR, storing one row per CDR3 protein. The sample gives fewer than 9,000 distinct CDR3 sequences, around 60% of which show up once; 25% to 30% is in the top ten. Sequenced sample: CD4+ T cells from blood, cultured in vitro. Source of these receptors: a human donor who had recovered from COVID-19. CDR3s include the opening cysteine and the closing phenylalanine or tryptophan. The D gene is left open where the match is weak. A row's size may be missing; if present it is once, few, many or a size class.

TRBJ1-2,TRBV5-4,-,once,CASNVGSGSSGGYTF,TGTGCCAGCAACGTTGGCTCCGGGTCCTCGGGTGGCTACACCTTC
TRBJ2-3,TRBV12-3/TRBV12-4,TRBD2,-,CASSLVAGGPDTQYF,TGTGCCAGCAGTTTAGTAGCGGGGGGCCCAGATACGCAGTATTTT
TRBJ1-5,TRBV6-1,-,-,CASSRDTYNQPQHF,TGTGCCAGCAGCCGGGACACCTACAATCAGCCCCAGCATTTT
TRBJ2-7,TRBV20-1,TRBD2,-,CSARAGTTSSYEQYF,TGCAGTGCTAGAGCCGGGACTACGAGCTCCTACGAGCAGTACTTC
TRBJ1-3,TRBV7-6,-,-,CASSRQSPGTGNTIYF,TGTGCCAGCAGCCGACAGTCCCCGGGGACTGGAAACACCATATATTTT
TRBJ1-2,TRBV18,TRBD1,large,CASSLRDSHYTF,TGTGCCAGCTCACTACGGGACAGCCACTACACCTTC
TRBJ1-2,TRBV6-5,-,-,CASSWARPNYGYTF,TGTGCCAGCAGTTGGGCCAGGCCAAACTATGGCTACACCTTC
TRBJ1-2,TRBV2,-,-,CASRRGLANYGYTF,TGTGCCAGCAGGAGAGGACTCGCTAACTATGGCTACACCTTC
TRBJ1-5,TRBV12-3/TRBV12-4,-,-,CASSLAGFQPQHF,TGTGCCAGCAGTTTAGCGGGCTTTCAGCCCCAGCATTTT
TRBJ1-2,TRBV20-1,TRBD1,few,CSARGGQGDYGYTF,TGCAGTGCTAGAGGAGGACAGGGGGACTATGGCTACACCTTC
TRBJ1-2,TRBV4-2,-,-,CASSQGWKNYGYTF,TGTGCCAGCAGCCAAGGATGGAAAAACTATGGCTACACCTTC
TRBJ2-1,TRBV4-1,-,-,CASSQGWASRSYNEQFF,TGCGCCAGCAGCCAAGGATGGGCTAGCCGCTCCTACAATGAGCAGTTCTTC
TRBJ2-1,TRBV11-2,-,-,CASSLVFGGRGNEQFF,TGTGCCAGCAGCTTAGTTTTCGGGGGCCGGGGGAATGAGCAGTTCTTC
TRBJ2-7,TRBV7-6,-,-,CASSLAPGRRYEQYF,TGTGCCAGCAGCTTAGCCCCGGGACGGAGATACGAGCAGTACTTC
TRBJ1-5,TRBV2,-,-,CASSYTSNQPQHF,TGTGCCAGCAGTTATACAAGCAATCAGCCCCAGCATTTT
TRBJ1-1,TRBV11-3,-,-,CASSLGLNTEAFF,TGTGCCAGCAGCTTAGGGTTGAACACTGAAGCTTTCTTT
TRBJ1-1,TRBV20-1,-,-,CSARRRDTEAFF,TGCAGTGCTAGAAGGAGGGACACTGAAGCTTTCTTT
TRBJ2-7,TRBV7-2,-,-,CASSLNYEQYF,TGTGCCAGCAGCTTAAACTACGAGCAGTACTTC
TRBJ2-3,TRBV24-1,TRBD2,-,CATSDPTPSGGTDTQYF,TGTGCCACCAGTGACCCCACCCCTAGCGGAGGCACAGATACGCAGTATTTT
TRBJ1-3,TRBV20-1,-,few,CSASGGTVSGNTIYF,TGCAGTGCTAGCGGCGGGACGGTTTCTGGAAACACCATATATTTT
TRBJ2-2,TRBV7-3,-,few,CASSGPGSGELFF,TGTGCCAGCAGCGGGCCGGGGAGCGGGGAGCTGTTTTTT
TRBJ2-5,TRBV7-2,-,-,CASSLSVGRETQYF,TGTGCCAGCAGCTTATCGGTGGGGCGAGAGACCCAGTACTTC
TRBJ2-2,TRBV7-3,-,-,CASSLSGDTGELFF,TGTGCCAGCAGCTTATCCGGGGATACCGGGGAGCTGTTTTTT
TRBJ2-5,TRBV19,TRBD2,-,CASSSPSGRARETQYF,TGTGCCAGTAGTTCACCTAGCGGGAGGGCCAGAGAGACCCAGTACTTC
TRBJ2-4,TRBV20-1,-,-,CSATTMDGAKNIQYF,TGCAGTGCAACAACGATGGACGGAGCCAAAAACATTCAGTACTTC
TRBJ2-7,TRBV21-1,-,once,CASSKGGTMCEQYF,TGTGCCAGCAGCAAAGGGGGGACCATGTGCGAGCAGTACTTC
TRBJ1-2,TRBV20-1,-,-,CSARNRDYGYTF,TGCAGTGCTCGTAACAGGGACTATGGCTACACCTTC
TRBJ2-7,TRBV27,TRBD2,-,CASRREASGRNYEQYF,TGTGCCAGCAGACGGGAGGCTAGCGGGCGAAACTACGAGCAGTACTTC
TRBJ2-7,TRBV15,-,-,CATSRDFSYEQYF,TGTGCCACCAGCAGAGATTTCTCCTACGAGCAGTACTTC
TRBJ2-3,TRBV20-1,TRBD2,-,CSAILAGGPYTQYF,TGCAGTGCTATCTTAGCGGGGGGGCCTTATACGCAGTATTTT
TRBJ1-5,TRBV12-3/TRBV12-4,-,once,CASMYFGQPQHF,TGTGCCAGCATGTATTTTGGTCAGCCCCAGCATTTT
TRBJ2-5,TRBV15,-,-,CATSRAGRETQYF,TGTGCCACCAGCAGGGCGGGGCGTGAGACCCAGTACTTC